The clone carrying this T cell receptor beta chain was recorded at least ten times. What it binds is unknown. RNA transcripts yielded amplified TCR beta CDR3 regions. An opening RT-PCR round employed HTBI primers and preceded a second-round multiplex PCR. Each CDR3 protein is one row after TCRdb ran MiXCR on the multiplex PCR reads. The repertoire holds fewer than 650,000 distinct CDR3 sequences, approximately 22% seen once, with about 6.6% in the top ten. Germline V gene sequence: CDR1 SQVTM, CDR2 ANQGSEA. Trimming cost V 4 bases and J 8 bases, with 17 bases left between them. CDR3 length equals 13 residues. The data are from a study of Graves' ophthalmopathy and Graves' hyperthyroidism. Regarding the study as a whole: Progression of ophthalmopathy was predicted by the model with about 68% sensitivity and roughly 78% specificity. Stable hyperthyroidism and ophthalmopathy were told apart by a 13-signature model, which achieved about 88% sensitivity and almost 82% specificity.

What supplied the PBMCs was over 8.5 ml of fresh peripheral blood. The receptor's source is a woman aged 18-29 years with stable Graves' hyperthyroidism. Some clones in this sample may be carry-over from other donors' samples. This sequence joins TRBV29-1 and TRBJ1-2, with D perhaps TRBD1 (6 bases). The sequenced sample was peripheral blood. CDR3 sequence: CSVAPDSSGGYTF. The CDR3 DNA is TGCAGCGTTGCGCCGGACAGCTCGGGAGGCTACACCTTC.